Listed below are T cell receptor beta chains from one sample, sequenced in a study of T cells in Graves' hyperthyroidism and ophthalmopathy. TCRdb analysed the multiplex PCR reads with MiXCR anew, one entry per CDR3 protein. The sample has approximately 610,000 distinct CDR3 sequences; about 15% are singletons. Sequenced material: blood. The receptor source for this set is a woman in her thirties or forties with Graves' ophthalmopathy. Both conserved end residues are part of each CDR3. The D gene is left open where the match is weak. Clone size, where shown, is once, few, many, or a class for clones that have expanded.

d_call	v_call	clone_size	j_call	cdr3_aa	cdr3_nt
NA	TRBV12-3/TRBV12-4	NA	TRBJ2-5	CASSLGSQAETQYF	TGTGCCAGCAGTTTAGGCAGCCAGGCAGAGACCCAGTACTTC
NA	TRBV6-5	NA	TRBJ1-3	CASSYASTGNTIYF	TGTGCCAGCAGTTACGCCAGCACTGGAAACACCATATATTTT
NA	TRBV9	many	TRBJ2-7	CASSEFGETYEQYF	TGTGCCAGCAGCGAATTTGGAGAAACCTACGAGCAGTACTTC
TRBD2	TRBV11-2	many	TRBJ2-7	CASSFVSGRMDEQYF	TGTGCCAGCAGCTTTGTTAGCGGGAGAATGGACGAGCAGTACTTC
NA	TRBV6-2/TRBV6-3	NA	TRBJ1-3	CASRSGWAGNTIYF	TGTGCCAGCAGATCCGGATGGGCTGGAAACACCATATATTTT
NA	TRBV9	many	TRBJ2-7	CASSVVPGATYEQYF	TGTGCCAGCAGCGTAGTACCCGGGGCTACCTACGAGCAGTACTTC
NA	TRBV7-6	many	TRBJ2-2	CASSRVITDVTGELFF	TGTGCCAGCAGCCGGGTCATAACAGACGTAACCGGGGAGCTGTTTTTT
NA	TRBV10-3	many	TRBJ2-7	CAIGASSYEQYF	TGTGCCATCGGAGCGAGCTCCTACGAGCAGTACTTC
NA	TRBV28	NA	TRBJ1-5	CASKDQTTHQPQHF	TGTGCCAGCAAAGACCAAACCACTCATCAGCCCCAGCATTTT
TRBD2	TRBV30	many	TRBJ2-7	CAWKESGGYEQYF	TGTGCCTGGAAGGAGAGCGGGGGCTACGAGCAGTACTTC
TRBD2	TRBV15	NA	TRBJ2-7	CATSATSGRAEMYEQYF	TGTGCCACCAGCGCGACTAGCGGGAGGGCCGAGATGTACGAGCAGTACTTC
NA	TRBV7-2	many	TRBJ2-5	CASSRQQETQYF	TGTGCCAGCAGCAGACAACAGGAGACCCAGTACTTC
NA	TRBV20-1	NA	TRBJ2-7	CSARDQWDEQYF	TGCAGTGCTAGAGATCAGTGGGACGAGCAGTACTTC
NA	TRBV30	few	TRBJ1-3	CAWSRGPNSGNTIYF	TGTGCCTGGAGCCGTGGACCGAACTCTGGAAACACCATATATTTT
NA	TRBV20-1	many	TRBJ1-3	CSASAGGLGNTIYF	TGCAGTGCTAGTGCGGGGGGCCTTGGAAACACCATATATTTT
NA	TRBV15	NA	TRBJ2-5	CATSRVSRETQYF	TGTGCCACCAGCAGAGTTTCCCGAGAGACCCAGTACTTC
TRBD2	TRBV20-1	many	TRBJ2-7	CSAAGGTRTYEQYF	TGCAGTGCCGCCGGGGGGACTAGGACCTACGAGCAGTACTTC